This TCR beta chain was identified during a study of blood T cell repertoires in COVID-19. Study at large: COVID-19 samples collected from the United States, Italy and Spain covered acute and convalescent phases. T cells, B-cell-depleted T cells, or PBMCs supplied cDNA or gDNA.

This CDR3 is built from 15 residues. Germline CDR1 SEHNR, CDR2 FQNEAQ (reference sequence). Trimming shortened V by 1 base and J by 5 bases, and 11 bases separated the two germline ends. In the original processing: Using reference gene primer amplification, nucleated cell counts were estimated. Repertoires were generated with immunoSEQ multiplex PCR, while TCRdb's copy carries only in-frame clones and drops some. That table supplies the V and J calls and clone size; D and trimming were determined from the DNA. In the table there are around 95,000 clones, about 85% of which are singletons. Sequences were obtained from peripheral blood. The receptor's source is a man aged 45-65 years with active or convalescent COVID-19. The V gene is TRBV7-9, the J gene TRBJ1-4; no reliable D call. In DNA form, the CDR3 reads TGTGCCAGCAGCTTAGTCCTAGAAAAGAATGAAAAACTGTTTTTT. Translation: CASSLVLEKNEKLFF.